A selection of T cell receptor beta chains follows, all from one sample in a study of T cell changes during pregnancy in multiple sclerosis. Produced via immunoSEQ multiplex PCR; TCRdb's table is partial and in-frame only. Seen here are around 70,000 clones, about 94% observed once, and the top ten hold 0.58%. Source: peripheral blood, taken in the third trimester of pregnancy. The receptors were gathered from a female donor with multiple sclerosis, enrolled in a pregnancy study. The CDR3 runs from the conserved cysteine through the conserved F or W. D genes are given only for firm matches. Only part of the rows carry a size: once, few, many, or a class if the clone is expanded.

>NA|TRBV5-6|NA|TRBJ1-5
TGTGCCAGCAGCTTGATGGGGAAGGGGGGCAATCAGCCCCAGCATTTT
CASSLMGKGGNQPQHF
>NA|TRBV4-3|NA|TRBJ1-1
TGCGCCAGCAGCCAAGATTCGAAGGGGGGGGAAGCTTTCTTT
CASSQDSKGGEAFF
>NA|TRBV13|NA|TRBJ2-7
TGTGCCAGCAGCTTGGGGCAGGGGTACCCCCTTTCCTACGAGCAGTACTTC
CASSLGQGYPLSYEQYF
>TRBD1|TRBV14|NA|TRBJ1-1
TGTGCCAGCAGTCCTCCGGACAGGGTGATCGAAGCTTTCTTT
CASSPPDRVIEAFF
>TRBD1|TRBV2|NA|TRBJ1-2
TGTGCCAGCAGAGCTAGGACAGGGGTAAAGGGCTACACCTTC
CASRARTGVKGYTF
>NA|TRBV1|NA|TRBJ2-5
TGCACCAGCAGCCAGGGGGACTATCGATTTCAAGAGACCCAGTACTTC
CTSSQGDYRFQETQYF
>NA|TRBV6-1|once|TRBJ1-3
TGTGCCAGCAGACAAGCTGGAAACACCATATATTTT
CASRQAGNTIYF
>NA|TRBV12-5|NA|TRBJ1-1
TGTGCTAGTGGTTTCGTTCCAAGCCCGGCCTCACGGGATGCTTTCTTT
CASGFVPSPASRDAFF
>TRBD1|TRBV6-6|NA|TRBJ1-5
TGTGCCAGCAGCACAGGGGTGCGCAATCAGCCCCAGCATTTT
CASSTGVRNQPQHF
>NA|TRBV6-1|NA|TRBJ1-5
TGTGCCAGCAGTGAATCTATGTATAGTCAGCCCCAGCATTTT
CASSESMYSQPQHF
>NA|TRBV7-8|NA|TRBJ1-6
TGTGCCAGCAGCTACCTTCGGGGGGGCGACTTTAATTCACCCCTCCACTTT
CASSYLRGGDFNSPLHF
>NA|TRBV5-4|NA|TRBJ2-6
TGTGCCAGCAGCTTGGGGGGGACAACGTTTCAACCTGGGGCCAACGTCCTGACTTTC
CASSLGGTTFQPGANVLTF
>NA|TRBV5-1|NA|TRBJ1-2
TGCGCCAGCAGCTTGGGAGGGGGGGACGGCTACACCTTC
CASSLGGGDGYTF
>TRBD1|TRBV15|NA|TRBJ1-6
TGTGCCACCAGCAGAGCCGGGACAGGGGGCTCACCCCTCCACTTT
CATSRAGTGGSPLHF
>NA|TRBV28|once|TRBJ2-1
TGTGCCAGCAGTTTAGCGCCTCTCTACAATGAGCAGTTCTTC
CASSLAPLYNEQFF
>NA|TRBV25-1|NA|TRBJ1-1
TGTGCCAGCAGTGAACCGGAAGAGGACAGATATTACACTGAAGCTTTCTTT
CASSEPEEDRYYTEAFF
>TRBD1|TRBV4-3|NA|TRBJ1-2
TGCGCCAGCAGCCAATCATACCGGGACAGGGGGGCTAGCTATGGCTACACCTTC
CASSQSYRDRGASYGYTF
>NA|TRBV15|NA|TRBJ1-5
TGTGCCACCAGCTCTTCCAATCATAGGGGTAATCAGCCCCAGCATTTT
CATSSSNHRGNQPQHF
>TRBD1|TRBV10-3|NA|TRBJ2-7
TGTGCCATCAGGAACAGGGGGCGACCTAGGGAGCAGTACTTC
CAIRNRGRPREQYF
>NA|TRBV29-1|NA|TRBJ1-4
TGCAGCGTTGAGACCGTCGACAGTTCAACTAATGAAAAACTGTTTTTT
CSVETVDSSTNEKLFF
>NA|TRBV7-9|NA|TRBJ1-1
TGTGCCAGCAGCTTAGCGCCGGGGGAGATTGGGGCTTTCTTT
CASSLAPGEIGAFF
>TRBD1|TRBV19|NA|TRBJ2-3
TGTGCCAGTTCCCGGACAGGGTTCACAGATACGCAGTATTTT
CASSRTGFTDTQYF
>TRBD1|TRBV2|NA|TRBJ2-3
TGTGCCAGCAGTGAACTGGGGACAGTCACCTTTAGCACAGATACGCAGTATTTT
CASSELGTVTFSTDTQYF
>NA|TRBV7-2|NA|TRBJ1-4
TGTGCCAGCAGCTTCACAGCCGCAACTAATGAAAAACTGTTTTTT
CASSFTAATNEKLFF
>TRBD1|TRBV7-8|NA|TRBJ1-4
TGTGCCAGCAGCTTAGAAGGACAGGGCAAAGGAGAAAAACTGTTTTTT
CASSLEGQGKGEKLFF